The T cell receptor beta chain under discussion was sequenced for a study of blood T cell repertoires in COVID-19. Study in general: The study drew acute and convalescent COVID-19 samples from the United States, Italy and Spain.

Only in-frame clones appear in the TCRdb table, and some are missing; sequencing was by immunoSEQ multiplex PCR. This sample has fewer than 450,000 clones, with around nine tenths found just once. In germline, CDR1 is MGHRA, CDR2 YSYEKL. Trimming removed 2 bases at V and 7 bases at J, with 14 bases between. The CDR3 loop spans 14 amino acids. In Seattle, patients joined the study during active infection and were tracked longitudinally. This TCR derives from a woman aged 65 to 85 with COVID-19, enrolled during active disease. Sequencing was done on a sample of peripheral blood. This sequence joins TRBV4-1 and TRBJ1-2; possible D gene TRBD1, 5 bases. The CDR3: CASSQQSGGRGYTF. CDR3 DNA sequence: TGCGCCAGCAGCCAACAATCGGGGGGTCGTGGCTACACCTTC.